The clone carrying this TCR beta chain was counted a single time. Antigen: not known. TCRdb's table, derived via immunoSEQ multiplex PCR, lists solely in-frame clones and lacks some. In the table there are about 69,000 clones, over 80% of which are singletons. The data stem from a study of OX40 agonist ivuxolimab in advanced cancers. Study at large: Earlier anti-PD-1, anti-PD-L1 or anti-CTLA-4 therapy was permitted; 35% to 50% had received some.

Study-wide points: At doses 0.1 to 3.0 mg/kg, CD4+ and CD8+ clones expanded.

From germline, CDR1 is LGHNA and CDR2 YSLEER. Between the trimmed V and J ends, which lost 3 bases and 4 bases, there was a span of 10 bases. The CDR3 consists of 13 residues. The receptor was derived from an adult with an advanced solid tumor such as melanoma, head and neck, liver or kidney cancer. Material: CD4+ or CD8+ T cells sorted from blood, obtained in a trial of the OX40 agonist ivuxolimab. The chain recombines TRBV4-3 with TRBJ2-7; D may be TRBD1 (6 bases). The CDR3 DNA is TGCGCCAGCAGCCAGGGGGCGAGGTACGAGCAGTACTTC. This codes for CASSQGARYEQYF.